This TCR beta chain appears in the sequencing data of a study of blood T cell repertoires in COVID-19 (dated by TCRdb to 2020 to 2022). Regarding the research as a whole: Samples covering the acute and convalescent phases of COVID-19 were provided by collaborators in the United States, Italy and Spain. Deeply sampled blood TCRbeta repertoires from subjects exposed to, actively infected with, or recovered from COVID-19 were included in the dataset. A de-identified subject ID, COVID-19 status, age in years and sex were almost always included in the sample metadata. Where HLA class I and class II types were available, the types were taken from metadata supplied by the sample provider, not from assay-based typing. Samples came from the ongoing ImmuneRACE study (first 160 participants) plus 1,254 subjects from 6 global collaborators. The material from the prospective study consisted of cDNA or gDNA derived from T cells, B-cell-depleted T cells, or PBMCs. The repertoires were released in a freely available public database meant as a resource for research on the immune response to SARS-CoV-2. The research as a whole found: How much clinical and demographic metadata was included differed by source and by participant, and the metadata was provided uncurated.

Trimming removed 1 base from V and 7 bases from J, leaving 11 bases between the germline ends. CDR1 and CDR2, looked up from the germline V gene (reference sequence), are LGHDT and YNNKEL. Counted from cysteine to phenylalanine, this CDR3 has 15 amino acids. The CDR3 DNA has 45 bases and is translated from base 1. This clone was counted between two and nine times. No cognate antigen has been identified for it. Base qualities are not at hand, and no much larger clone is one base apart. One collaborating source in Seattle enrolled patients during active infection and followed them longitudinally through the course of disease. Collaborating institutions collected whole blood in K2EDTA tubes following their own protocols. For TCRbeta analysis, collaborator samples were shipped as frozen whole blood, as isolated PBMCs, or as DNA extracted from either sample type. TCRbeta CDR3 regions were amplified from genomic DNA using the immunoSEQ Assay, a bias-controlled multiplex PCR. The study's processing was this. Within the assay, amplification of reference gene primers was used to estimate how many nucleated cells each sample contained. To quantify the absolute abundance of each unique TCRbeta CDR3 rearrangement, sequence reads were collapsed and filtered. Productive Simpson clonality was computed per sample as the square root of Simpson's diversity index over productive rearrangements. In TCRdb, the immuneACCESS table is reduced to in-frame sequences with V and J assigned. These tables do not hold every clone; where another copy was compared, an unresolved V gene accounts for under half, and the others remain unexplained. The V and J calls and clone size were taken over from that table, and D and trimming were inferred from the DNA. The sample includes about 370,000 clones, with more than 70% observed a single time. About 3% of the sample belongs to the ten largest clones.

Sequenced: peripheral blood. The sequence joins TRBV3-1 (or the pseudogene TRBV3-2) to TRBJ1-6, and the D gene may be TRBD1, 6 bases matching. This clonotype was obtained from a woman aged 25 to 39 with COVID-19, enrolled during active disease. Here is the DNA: TGTGCCAGCAGCCAAGTTCGACAGGAAAATTCACCCCTCCACTTT. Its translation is CASSQVRQENSPLHF.